This T cell receptor beta chain was identified during a study of cytomegalovirus exposure and HLA in healthy donors. Broader study findings: There were about 160 TCR beta chains listed as cytomegalovirus-associated.

The CDR3 consists of 13 residues. The germline gives CDR1 LNHDA, CDR2 SQIVND (reference sequence). V was clipped by 3 bases and J by 12 bases; unmatched bases: 7. Worth noting for this clone: Its antigen remains unidentified.

PCR employed 60 Vbeta and 13 Jbeta primers. Some clones are missing from TCRdb's copy, which holds only in-frame ones; the method was immunoSEQ multiplex PCR. The sample shows roughly 120,000 clones, more than 80% of them seen only once. The V gene is TRBV19, the J gene TRBJ2-1, with 8 bases aligning to TRBD2. Sequencing input: PBMCs. The source of this sequence is a man aged 30 to 39 in good health and CMV-seronegative. This CDR3 is CASSIGGELGQFF. The DNA of the CDR3 is TGTGCCAGTAGTATCGGGGGGGAATTGGGGCAGTTCTTC. Supplemented by reference TRBV19 and TRBJ2-1, the full variable domain reads DGGITQSPKYLFRKEGQNVTLSCEQNLNHDAMYWYRQDPGQGLRLIYYSQIVNDFQKGDIAEGYSVSREKKESFPLTVTSAQKNPTAFYLCASSIGGELGQFFGPGTRLTVL.